A selection of T cell receptor beta chains follows, all from one sample in a study of blood T cell repertoires in COVID-19. Produced via immunoSEQ multiplex PCR; TCRdb's table is partial and in-frame only. The sample has around 370,000 clones, approximately 89% seen once. Sequencing was carried out using peripheral blood. The receptors shown here come from a woman aged 18-35 years who had recovered from COVID-19. The CDR3 runs from the conserved cysteine through the conserved F or W. The D gene is left open where the match is weak. Size is omitted from some rows. Given values are once, few, many or a class for expanded clones.

clone size	V gene	J gene	D gene	CDR3 protein	CDR3 DNA
-	TRBV18	TRBJ1-5	-	CASSPEGLEGQPQHF	TGTGCCAGCTCACCAGAGGGCCTGGAAGGTCAGCCCCAGCATTTT
-	TRBV5-1	TRBJ2-2	-	CASSLGGSRAGELFF	TGCGCCAGCAGCTTGGGGGGCTCCCGGGCCGGGGAGCTGTTTTTT
-	TRBV19	TRBJ1-1	-	CAVTGGTEAFF	TGTGCCGTCACGGGGGGCACTGAAGCTTTCTTT
-	TRBV6-2/TRBV6-3	TRBJ2-2	TRBD2	CASSYARLAGGSTGELFF	TGTGCCAGCAGTTACGCACGACTAGCGGGGGGGTCTACCGGGGAGCTGTTTTTT
-	TRBV7-6	TRBJ2-5	-	CASSLGQGVGETQYF	TGTGCCAGCAGCTTAGGGCAGGGCGTTGGAGAGACCCAGTACTTC
-	TRBV7-9	TRBJ2-6	-	CASTLMSSDSGANVLTF	TGTGCCAGCACCCTGATGAGTTCTGACTCTGGGGCCAACGTCCTGACTTTC
-	TRBV11-3	TRBJ2-3	TRBD2	CASSKGLAGSDTQYF	TGTGCCAGCAGCAAGGGACTAGCGGGATCGGATACGCAGTATTTT
-	TRBV10-3	TRBJ2-3	TRBD2	CAISVSGRNTDTQYF	TGTGCCATCAGTGTTAGCGGGAGGAACACAGATACGCAGTATTTT
-	TRBV19	TRBJ1-5	-	CASSGGNQPQHF	TGTGCCAGTTCGGGGGGCAATCAGCCCCAGCATTTT
-	TRBV7-9	TRBJ1-1	TRBD1	CASSPRTGRPEAFF	TGTGCCAGCAGCCCCAGGACAGGTCGACCTGAAGCTTTCTTT
-	TRBV7-9	TRBJ2-5	TRBD1	CASSSLGGGQGETQYF	TGTGCCAGCAGCTCGCTGGGGGGAGGACAGGGAGAGACCCAGTACTTC
-	TRBV3-1/TRBV3-2	TRBJ1-5	-	CASSHQGNNQPQHF	TGTGCCAGCAGCCATCAGGGAAACAATCAGCCCCAGCATTTT
-	TRBV7-8	TRBJ2-5	TRBD2	CASSFGTSGIYKETQYF	TGTGCCAGCAGCTTCGGGACTAGCGGGATATATAAAGAGACCCAGTACTTC
-	TRBV5-1	TRBJ2-3	-	CASSLDRVSTDTQYF	TGCGCCAGCAGCTTGGACAGGGTGTCGACAGATACGCAGTATTTT
once	TRBV10-3	TRBJ1-5	TRBD1	CASRDSSGGVQPQHF	TGTGCCTCCCGCGACTCCTCAGGGGGCGTTCAGCCCCAGCATTTT
-	TRBV6-5	TRBJ2-5	TRBD2	CASSSLIAGGQETQYF	TGTGCCAGCAGTTCACTCATAGCGGGAGGGCAAGAGACCCAGTACTTC
-	TRBV18	TRBJ2-3	TRBD2	CASSPGLAGGTDTQYF	TGTGCCAGCTCACCCGGACTAGCGGGAGGTACAGATACGCAGTATTTT
-	TRBV4-3	TRBJ1-1	-	CASSLRSGSSGAEAFF	TGCGCCAGCAGCCTGCGCTCGGGGAGCAGTGGCGCTGAAGCTTTCTTT
-	TRBV7-8	TRBJ2-1	TRBD1	CASSRGTGHNEQFF	TGTGCCAGCAGCCGAGGGACAGGACACAATGAGCAGTTCTTC
-	TRBV7-6	TRBJ2-1	-	CASSLLRVGGNEQFF	TGTGCCAGCAGCTTATTAAGGGTGGGGGGCAATGAGCAGTTCTTC
-	TRBV27	TRBJ2-1	TRBD2	CASSSQREGTEQFF	TGTGCCAGCAGTTCCCAGCGGGAGGGAACTGAGCAGTTCTTC
-	TRBV5-4	TRBJ2-2	-	CASSLSGRNTGELFF	TGTGCCAGCAGCTTGTCAGGGCGGAACACCGGGGAGCTGTTTTTT
-	TRBV6-2/TRBV6-3	TRBJ1-1	TRBD1	CASSRETGGAFF	TGTGCCAGCAGTCGAGAGACAGGGGGAGCTTTCTTT
once	TRBV6-5	TRBJ2-1	-	CASSYIRGRYNEQFF	TGTGCCAGCAGTTACATTCGAGGGCGGTACAATGAGCAGTTCTTC
-	TRBV29-1	TRBJ2-1	TRBD2	CSGTGLAGRPVPYNEQFF	TGCAGCGGGACGGGACTAGCGGGGCGCCCTGTTCCTTACAATGAGCAGTTCTTC
-	TRBV4-3	TRBJ2-5	-	CASSQAWRLQETQYF	TGCGCCAGCAGCCAAGCTTGGCGACTACAAGAGACCCAGTACTTC
-	TRBV4-1	TRBJ2-5	-	CASSQVIARSRQQETQYF	TGCGCCAGCAGCCAAGTGATAGCGAGATCAAGACAACAAGAGACCCAGTACTTC
-	TRBV4-3	TRBJ2-2	-	CASSQRRGSTGELFF	TGCGCCAGCAGCCAAAGGCGAGGTAGCACCGGGGAGCTGTTTTTT
-	TRBV6-4	TRBJ1-2	TRBD1	CASSTGQAGDIYTF	TGTGCCAGCAGCACCGGACAGGCCGGCGATATCTACACCTTC
-	TRBV24-1	TRBJ1-1	TRBD1	CATSEGGKVYTEAFF	TGTGCCACCAGTGAAGGGGGCAAAGTTTACACTGAAGCTTTCTTT
-	TRBV3-1/TRBV3-2	TRBJ2-4	-	CASSHPLLQGGKNIQYF	TGTGCCAGCAGCCACCCCCTCTTGCAGGGGGGCAAAAACATTCAGTACTTC
-	TRBV19	TRBJ2-5	-	CASSVTSWSETQYF	TGTGCCAGTAGCGTGACCAGTTGGAGTGAGACCCAGTACTTC
-	TRBV5-1	TRBJ2-3	TRBD2	CASSWGTSGTDTQYF	TGCGCCAGCAGCTGGGGGACTAGCGGCACAGATACGCAGTATTTT
-	TRBV29-1	TRBJ2-1	TRBD2	CSLGWGLVQNEQFF	TGCAGCCTGGGGTGGGGACTAGTGCAGAATGAGCAGTTCTTC
few	TRBV6-4	TRBJ2-6	TRBD2	CASSSGSGANVLTF	TGTGCCAGCAGTAGCGGGAGTGGGGCCAACGTCCTGACTTTC
-	TRBV2	TRBJ2-4	-	CASSDSMQGLAKNIQYF	TGTGCCAGCAGTGATTCTATGCAGGGCCTAGCCAAAAACATTCAGTACTTC
-	TRBV24-1	TRBJ2-2	-	CATSDPGQLTGELFF	TGTGCCACCAGTGACCCCGGACAGTTGACCGGGGAGCTGTTTTTT
-	TRBV25-1	TRBJ1-2	-	CASSEVAVILSGYTF	TGTGCCAGCAGTGAAGTGGCAGTCATTTTAAGTGGCTACACCTTC
few	TRBV5-1	TRBJ2-1	TRBD2	CASSLVLAGRNEQFF	TGCGCCAGCAGCTTGGTGCTAGCGGGCCGGAATGAGCAGTTCTTC
-	TRBV27	TRBJ2-2	-	CASSPWTANTGELFF	TGTGCCAGCAGTCCCTGGACAGCGAACACCGGGGAGCTGTTTTTT
-	TRBV19	TRBJ1-2	-	CASSIRPGNYGYTF	TGTGCCAGTAGTATACGGCCAGGGAACTATGGCTACACCTTC